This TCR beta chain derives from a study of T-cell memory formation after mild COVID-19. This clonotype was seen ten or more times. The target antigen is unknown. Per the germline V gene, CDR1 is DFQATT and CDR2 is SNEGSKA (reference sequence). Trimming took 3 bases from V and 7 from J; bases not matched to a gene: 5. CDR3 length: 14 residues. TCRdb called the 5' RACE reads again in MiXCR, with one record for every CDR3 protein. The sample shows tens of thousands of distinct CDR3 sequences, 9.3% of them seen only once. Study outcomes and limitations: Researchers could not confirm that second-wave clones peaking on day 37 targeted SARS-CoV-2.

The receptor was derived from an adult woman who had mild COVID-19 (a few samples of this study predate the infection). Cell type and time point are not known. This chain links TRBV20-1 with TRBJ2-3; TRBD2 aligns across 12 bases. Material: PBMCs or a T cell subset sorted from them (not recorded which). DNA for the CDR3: TGCAGTGCTAGTCCTAGCGGGAGGGCCAATACGCAGTATTTT. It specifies CSASPSGRANTQYF.